Listed below are T cell receptor beta chains from one sample, sequenced in a study of cytomegalovirus exposure and HLA in healthy donors. Sequenced by immunoSEQ multiplex PCR; TCRdb stores in-frame clones only, minus some. The repertoire includes 90,000 to 120,000 clones, around two thirds of them detected once, and 12% to 15% sits in the top ten. The sample was PBMCs. Every receptor here comes from a middle-aged woman in good health and CMV-seropositive. Both conserved end residues are part of each CDR3. The order of the fields is CDR3 DNA, CDR3 protein, V gene, clone size, J gene, D gene. D genes are given only for firm matches. Size is stated for part of the rows, as once, few or many counts, or as a class when the clone is expanded.

CDR3 DNA: TGCGCCAGCAGCCCTGCCTTAGCGGGGGGTTCCACAGATACGCAGTATTTT
CDR3 protein: CASSPALAGGSTDTQYF
V gene: TRBV4-3
clone size: once
J gene: TRBJ2-3
D gene: TRBD2

CDR3 DNA: TGCGCCAGCAGCTTTCGACAGGCGAACACTGAAGCTTTCTTT
CDR3 protein: CASSFRQANTEAFF
V gene: TRBV5-1
clone size: .
J gene: TRBJ1-1
D gene: .

CDR3 DNA: TGCGCCAGCAGCTTTGGTTCCGGGAAGGCTGAAGCTTTCTTT
CDR3 protein: CASSFGSGKAEAFF
V gene: TRBV5-1
clone size: .
J gene: TRBJ1-1
D gene: .

CDR3 DNA: TGCAGTCCCGCGAACAGAGATACGCAGTATTTT
CDR3 protein: CSPANRDTQYF
V gene: TRBV20-1
clone size: .
J gene: TRBJ2-3
D gene: .

CDR3 DNA: TGTGCCAGCAGCGCCCAGCGAGGTGGCGTCACTGAAGCTTTCTTT
CDR3 protein: CASSAQRGGVTEAFF
V gene: TRBV9
clone size: .
J gene: TRBJ1-1
D gene: .

CDR3 DNA: TGCAGCGTTGAATTGGCCAGGGGGCGCGATTCTGGGGCCAACGTCCTGACTTTC
CDR3 protein: CSVELARGRDSGANVLTF
V gene: TRBV29-1
clone size: .
J gene: TRBJ2-6
D gene: TRBD1

CDR3 DNA: TGTGCCAGCACTCGGACAGGGGATAATTCACCCCTCCACTTT
CDR3 protein: CASTRTGDNSPLHF
V gene: TRBV6-5
clone size: .
J gene: TRBJ1-6
D gene: TRBD1

CDR3 DNA: TGCGCCAGCAGCTTGGATCGCCAGGGGGCTTCTGGCTACACCTTC
CDR3 protein: CASSLDRQGASGYTF
V gene: TRBV5-1
clone size: .
J gene: TRBJ1-2
D gene: TRBD1

CDR3 DNA: TGTGCCAGCAGCCATACAGGGGCCGCATTGGACATTCAGTACTTC
CDR3 protein: CASSHTGAALDIQYF
V gene: TRBV7-9
clone size: .
J gene: TRBJ2-4
D gene: TRBD1

CDR3 DNA: TGTGCCAGCAGCTTACGGCAGGGGGTTACTGAAGCTTTCTTT
CDR3 protein: CASSLRQGVTEAFF
V gene: TRBV7-9
clone size: .
J gene: TRBJ1-1
D gene: TRBD1

CDR3 DNA: TGTGCCTGGAGTGTTAGACAAAATCAGCCCCAGCATTTT
CDR3 protein: CAWSVRQNQPQHF
V gene: TRBV30
clone size: .
J gene: TRBJ1-5
D gene: .

CDR3 DNA: TGCAGCGTTTCGTCAGGGGGAAACACCATATATTTT
CDR3 protein: CSVSSGGNTIYF
V gene: TRBV29-1
clone size: .
J gene: TRBJ1-3
D gene: .

CDR3 DNA: TGTGCCAGCAGCCTAGGACAAGACTACGAGCAGTACTTC
CDR3 protein: CASSLGQDYEQYF
V gene: TRBV7-3
clone size: .
J gene: TRBJ2-7
D gene: .

CDR3 DNA: TGTGCCAGCAGCTTCGGACAGGGGGCGCCCAACGAGCAGTACTTC
CDR3 protein: CASSFGQGAPNEQYF
V gene: TRBV9
clone size: .
J gene: TRBJ2-7
D gene: TRBD1

CDR3 DNA: TGTGCCAGCAGCTTGTCACTGCGTGGCTACACCTTC
CDR3 protein: CASSLSLRGYTF
V gene: TRBV5-8
clone size: .
J gene: TRBJ1-2
D gene: .

CDR3 DNA: TGTGCCAGCAGCCTCGAGGGGGCGGGCTATGGCTACACCTTC
CDR3 protein: CASSLEGAGYGYTF
V gene: TRBV7-2
clone size: few
J gene: TRBJ1-2
D gene: TRBD1

CDR3 DNA: TGTGCCAGCAGCCTTAGTCTCCAAGAGACCCAGTACTTC
CDR3 protein: CASSLSLQETQYF
V gene: TRBV9
clone size: .
J gene: TRBJ2-5
D gene: .

CDR3 DNA: TGTGCCAGCACCCCTGGGGCACACGTCCTCACAGATACGCAGTATTTT
CDR3 protein: CASTPGAHVLTDTQYF
V gene: TRBV7-8
clone size: .
J gene: TRBJ2-3
D gene: .

CDR3 DNA: TGTGCCAGCAGTTCTTTTGGACAGGGTCGCAATCAGCCCCAGCATTTT
CDR3 protein: CASSSFGQGRNQPQHF
V gene: TRBV6-5
clone size: .
J gene: TRBJ1-5
D gene: TRBD1

CDR3 DNA: TGTGCCAGCGCGGGACCTTATCAGCCCCAGCATTTT
CDR3 protein: CASAGPYQPQHF
V gene: TRBV27
clone size: .
J gene: TRBJ1-5
D gene: .

CDR3 DNA: TGTGCCAGCAGAAACGAAGCCTCGGGGGGTCTGTTCTTC
CDR3 protein: CASRNEASGGLFF
V gene: TRBV25-1
clone size: .
J gene: TRBJ2-1
D gene: TRBD2

CDR3 DNA: TGCGCCAGCAGCAGGGAAGGGGGCAATCAGCCCCAGCATTTT
CDR3 protein: CASSREGGNQPQHF
V gene: TRBV5-1
clone size: .
J gene: TRBJ1-5
D gene: .

CDR3 DNA: TGTGCCAGCAGCGGAACAGGGTCTTTGAACACTGAAGCTTTCTTT
CDR3 protein: CASSGTGSLNTEAFF
V gene: TRBV5-4
clone size: .
J gene: TRBJ1-1
D gene: .

CDR3 DNA: TGCAGTAGCCAGGGGAACTACGAGCAGTACTTC
CDR3 protein: CSSQGNYEQYF
V gene: TRBV20-1
clone size: .
J gene: TRBJ2-7
D gene: .

CDR3 DNA: TGTGCCTGGACCGCGGGGACAGTCTCCTACGAGCAGTACTTC
CDR3 protein: CAWTAGTVSYEQYF
V gene: TRBV30
clone size: few
J gene: TRBJ2-7
D gene: .

CDR3 DNA: TGCGCCAGCATGGTGTTAGGGGATAATTCACCCCTCCACTTT
CDR3 protein: CASMVLGDNSPLHF
V gene: TRBV10-2
clone size: .
J gene: TRBJ1-6
D gene: .

CDR3 DNA: TGTGCCATCAGTCCCCGGGGAGTTTCGGGCACCAATGAGCAGTTCTTC
CDR3 protein: CAISPRGVSGTNEQFF
V gene: TRBV10-3
clone size: .
J gene: TRBJ2-1
D gene: .

CDR3 DNA: TGTGCCAGCAGCGTAGGCCGGACAGACAGCTCTGGAAACACCATATATTTT
CDR3 protein: CASSVGRTDSSGNTIYF
V gene: TRBV9
clone size: .
J gene: TRBJ1-3
D gene: .

CDR3 DNA: TGTGCCAGCACCTACAGTGGTTCCTATGGCTACACCTTC
CDR3 protein: CASTYSGSYGYTF
V gene: TRBV25-1
clone size: .
J gene: TRBJ1-2
D gene: .

CDR3 DNA: TGTGCCAGCACCGTACTACAGGGGACCTACGGCTACACCTTC
CDR3 protein: CASTVLQGTYGYTF
V gene: TRBV6-6
clone size: .
J gene: TRBJ1-2
D gene: TRBD1

CDR3 DNA: TGTGCCACCAGCAGAGAGGGGCAGAAAGAGACCCAGTACTTC
CDR3 protein: CATSREGQKETQYF
V gene: TRBV15
clone size: .
J gene: TRBJ2-5
D gene: .

CDR3 DNA: TGTGCCACTGGGATTAGCGGGGGGCGAGAGACCCAGTACTTC
CDR3 protein: CATGISGGRETQYF
V gene: TRBV25-1
clone size: once
J gene: TRBJ2-5
D gene: TRBD2

CDR3 DNA: TGTGCCTGGAGTGTACATCTAGCGGGGGGGCCTAACGAGCAGTACTTC
CDR3 protein: CAWSVHLAGGPNEQYF
V gene: TRBV30
clone size: .
J gene: TRBJ2-7
D gene: TRBD2